These 2 T cell receptor beta chains were sequenced from one sample in a study of OX40 agonist ivuxolimab in advanced cancers. Sequenced by immunoSEQ multiplex PCR; TCRdb stores in-frame clones only, minus some. The sample contains just under 85,000 clones, approximately 84% of which appear only once. The sequencing used CD4+ or CD8+ T cells sorted from blood, collected in a trial of the OX40 agonist ivuxolimab. Receptors were obtained from an adult with an advanced solid tumor such as melanoma, head and neck, liver or kidney cancer.

The chain has TRBV5-1 and TRBJ2-6; TRBD1 agrees at 7 bases. From germline, CDR1 is SGHRS and CDR2 YFSETQ. The J segment lost 0 bases and the V segment lost 4 bases, leaving 10 bases of the junction unmatched. The CDR3 has 18 amino acids. DNA for the CDR3: TGCGCCAGCAGCCCAAAGGGGGCATGGGGCTCTGGGGCCAACGTCCTGACTTTC. Encoded protein: CASSPKGAWGSGANVLTF.

CDR3 sequence reads: CASSKERGELFSTRDNTEAFF. Here the CDR3 DNA reads TGTGCCAGCAGCAAAGAACGGGGGGAACTCTTTTCCACCAGGGACAACACTGAAGCTTTCTTT. J is TRBJ1-1 and V is TRBV21-1. TRBV21-1 is flagged as a pseudogene. CDR3 length: 21 amino acids.